Given below is one TCR beta chain in context. Antigen unknown. The CDR3 length is 13 residues. Deletions cut 4 bases from V and 1 base from J, with 10 bases between. The germline CDR1 and CDR2 sequences are GTSNPN and SVGIG (reference sequence). The sample is drawn from a study of shared clonotypes between healthy human individuals. Findings and limits, study-wide: Generation probability values for non-shared clonotypes were lower than those for clonotypes shared by all four donors.

Per the original methods: Junction-only sequences without quality scores were provided by ImmunoSEQ, so filtering was different. This table comes from immunoSEQ multiplex PCR, and its TCRdb copy is limited to in-frame clones, with some not included. V, J and clone size are taken as reported in that table, and D and trimming were inferred from the DNA itself. Of 2 million to 2.5 million clones listed, approximately 93% are singletons. The clonotype comes from a young man in good health. Some clones in this sample may be carry-over from other donors' samples. V gene TRBV30 combines with J gene TRBJ1-1; no definite D call. Specimen: naive CD4+ T cells from PBMCs. Documented subset: CD45RA+ positively selected. CDR3 amino acids: CAWIRGANTEAFF. The CDR3 region has the DNA TGTGCCTGGATCCGGGGAGCGAACACTGAAGCTTTCTTT.